This entry is about one T cell receptor (beta chain). Its antigen is undetermined. This CDR3 region has 14 residues. The germline V gene has CDR1 SGHTA and CDR2 FQGNSA. Trimming removed 3 bases at V and 4 bases at J, with 10 bases between. The sample is drawn from a study of cytomegalovirus exposure and HLA in healthy donors. Study-wide results and limits: For most subjects, TCR beta sequences were reported to predict HLA-A and HLA-B alleles with accuracy. Most of the TCR beta V segments (in an earlier analysis) were productive either about 87% or about 30% of the time.

PCR employed 60 Vbeta and 13 Jbeta primers. Assay: immunoSEQ multiplex PCR; the TCRdb copy retains only in-frame clones and omits some. Among about 160,000 clones listed, around 80% were seen once. The specimen sequenced was PBMCs. This receptor was taken from a man younger than 45 in good health and CMV-seronegative. The J gene is TRBJ1-5, the V gene TRBV7-2; D remains ambiguous. Here the CDR3 DNA reads TGTGCCAGCAGCTTCAGAGGTACAAATCAGCCCCAGCATTTT. It encodes CASSFRGTNQPQHF.